This T cell receptor beta chain was captured in a study of STAT5B mutations in CD4+ large granular lymphocyte leukemia. Study-level results: No patients shared main leukemic clonotypes, though less than 30% appeared at low frequency elsewhere. Compared with healthy controls (2/35), patient top clones favored TRBV06 (8/27).

Patients had CD4+ T-LGLL, from Padova, Helsinki and Shinshu. The CDR3 spans 14 residues. V lost 1 base and J 2 bases, leaving 10 bases between the germline ends. The germline V gene has CDR1 SGHKS and CDR2 YYEKEE (reference sequence). About this clone itself: Its antigen is as yet unknown.

Data came from immunoSEQ multiplex PCR; TCRdb stores just in-frame clones and leaves some out. The top ten hold around 72% of the sample, which has fewer than 500 clones, about three quarters seen once. The TCR was taken from a woman aged 40 to 50 with CD4+ T-cell large granular lymphocyte leukemia. The sequenced sample consisted of PBMCs. The chain joins TRBV5-5 to TRBJ2-7, with D maybe TRBD1 (5 bases). The chain's CDR3 is CASSLTGLTYEQYF. The CDR3 DNA follows: TGTGCCAGCAGCTTGACAGGTCTGACCTACGAGCAGTACTTC.